The following is a TCR beta chain sequence with its context. What it recognizes is unknown. This specimen comes from a study of CD8 T cells in Susac syndrome. Study results and caveats: The authors found sixteen Susac-specific public clones in total CD8+ repertoires and about five in CD8+ TEMRA repertoires. It was acknowledged in the study that its TCR sequencing and HLA analysis involved a relatively small number of individuals.

Random hexamers were used to reverse transcribe roughly 0.45 to 1 ug of RNA. The CDR3 of TCR beta was amplified by immunoSEQ multiplex PCR across 54 Vbeta and 13 Jbeta. TCRdb recomputed calls from the immunoSEQ multiplex PCR reads with MiXCR, one row per CDR3 protein. The sample lists approximately 87,000 distinct CDR3 sequences, about 95% occurring once. Sample: CD8+ T cells from PBMCs. This TCR derives from a human donor with Susac syndrome.

The CDR3 DNA follows: TGTGCCAGCAGCCCCGGAGAGGGGGCCGTCGAGTATGAGCAGTTCTTC. Protein sequence: CASSPGEGAVEYEQFF. The chain carries TRBV9 and TRBJ2-1; TRBD1 matches at 7 bases. CDR3 length: 16 residues. In germline, CDR1 is SGDLS, CDR2 YYNGEE. V trimming: 4 bases; J trimming: 8 bases; junction bases outside the gene matches: 15.